This entry lists 6 T cell receptor beta chains sequenced from one sample in a study of naive and memory T cell subsets. Described treatment: skin biopsy from PPD injection site in Mantoux-positive individual. The library had UMIs added by 3' ligation of an oligonucleotide to TCR cDNA. The SP2 primer and nested alpha and beta constant region primers amplified ligated cDNA in four rounds. TCRdb used MiXCR to reprocess the UMI-ligation and nested PCR reads, holding one entry per CDR3 protein. The table lists about 24,000 distinct CDR3 sequences, roughly 5.5% of them singletons. The sample consisted of skin, taken from a tuberculin skin test site. The receptor set was obtained from an adult in good health.

This clonotype is classed as medium-sized. The V call is TRBV7-2, the J call TRBJ1-2, with D unclear. Trimming took off 1 base at V and 5 bases at J, with 11 bases between the two ends. The CDR3 consists of 14 residues. Germline-derived CDR1 and CDR2 are SGHTA and FQGNSA. The CDR3 sequence: CASSLGGVGYGYTF. CDR3 in DNA: TGTGCCAGCAGCTTAGGCGGGGTAGGGTATGGCTACACCTTC. The variable domain in full, with the rest retrieved from reference TRBV7-2 and TRBJ1-2, is GAGVSQSPSNKVTEKGKDVELRCDPISGHTALYWYRQSLGQGLEFLIYFQGNSAPDKSGLPSDRFSAERTGGSVSTLTIQRTQQEDSAVYLCASSLGGVGYGYTFGSGTRLTVV.

This clonotype showed up many times. The genes are TRBV5-1 and TRBJ2-1; unclear D gene. Trimming took 7 bases from V and 4 from J, leaving 18 bases between them. Germline V gives CDR1 SGHRS, CDR2 YFSETQ. The CDR3 length is 15 residues. CDR3 loop: CASAPDWNIYNEQFF. CDR3 nucleotides: TGCGCCAGCGCCCCAGACTGGAATATATACAATGAGCAGTTCTTC.

This clonotype appeared many times. As DNA, the CDR3 is TGTGCCAGCAGCTTAAACGGGGACACAAATTCACCCCTCCACTTT. Translation gives CASSLNGDTNSPLHF. The rearrangement uses TRBV7-8 and TRBJ1-6; D possibly corresponds to TRBD1 (6 bases). Per germline, CDR1 SGHVS and CDR2 FQNEAQ. V was cut by 2 bases and J by 7 bases, with 12 bases left in between. The CDR3 sequence is 15 residues long.

This clonotype was observed at least ten times. The J gene is TRBJ2-1, the V gene TRBV12-3 or TRBV12-4; possibly TRBD2 for D (6 bases). This CDR3 region has 12 residues. Deletions cut 5 bases from V and 15 bases from J, with 17 bases between. Here the CDR3 DNA reads TGTGCCAGCAGTCCCGGGAGTAGGGGTTTGTTCTTC. Translating it yields CASSPGSRGLFF.

This clonotype occurred many times. The V and J genes are TRBV4-2 and TRBJ2-7; 11 nucleotides agree with TRBD1. This CDR3 has 15 residues. J was trimmed by 2 bases and V by 0 bases; bases with no gene match: 0. Germline lookup yields CDR1 LGHNA and CDR2 YNFKEQ. CDR3 region: CASSQEGQGAYEQYF. The CDR3 DNA is TGTGCCAGCAGCCAAGAGGGACAGGGGGCCTACGAGCAGTACTTC.

The gene calls are TRBV19 and TRBJ1-5, with D possibly matching TRBD1 (5 bases). CDR3 size: 15 residues. The V end was cut by 5 bases, the J end by 4 bases, with 15 bases between. Germline-derived CDR1 and CDR2 are LNHDA and SQIVND (reference sequence). CDR3: CASSGLRDANQPQHF. The CDR3 nucleotides are TGTGCCAGTAGTGGCCTCCGGGACGCAAATCAGCCCCAGCATTTT.